This note documents a single T cell receptor (beta chain) sequence. Its antigen remains undetermined. Base quality data are lacking; no much larger clone is found one base away. Using the deep immunoSEQ assay, multiplex PCR amplified TCR CDR3 regions from genomic DNA. Extracted genomic DNA from each cell subset was distributed evenly across all wells of several immunoSEQ 96-well plates, and each plate was treated as a replicate. For unsorted PBMC, each replicate PCR was loaded with approximately 0.3 ug genomic DNA, equivalent to approximately 33,000 T cell genomes. Ten immunoSEQ deep assay plates were used to sequence the unsorted PBMC genomic DNA. The purified libraries were quantified using a Qubit 3.0 fluorometer, sized with a Bioanalyzer 2100, and then quantified again using the KAPA Library Quantification kit. Every immunoSEQ 96-well plate was sequenced on a separate single-read 150-cycle Illumina NextSeq 550 flow cell. As for how the authors treated the data: Because the immunoSEQ output held only junctional sequences and lacked quality scores, the filtering could not match the filtering applied to full-length reads. To assign V/J genes and CDR3, sequences were annotated using PyIR, a Python wrapper for IgBLAST v1.9, with IMGT germline references. Reads were removed for weak V/J assignments (E-value above 1e-6), missing CDR3, stop codons, out-of-frame junctions, or ambiguous translated residues. V3J clonotypes were defined as sequences sharing the same inferred V gene, J gene, and CDR3 amino acid sequence. Percentage overlap between repertoires was calculated by dividing the number of shared unique clonotypes by the size of the smaller repertoire. RTK rarefaction, the Chao1 estimator, and Recon v2.1 estimates of unobserved clonotypes were used to assess repertoire richness. TCRdb carries this immuneACCESS record with in-frame sequences only. Its versions omit some clonotypes, under half of them owing to an unresolved V gene in the studies checked, with the rest unexplained. For V, J and clone size, that table is used; D and trimming come from the DNA. Within this sample are about 480,000 clones, with approximately 79% of them counted one time only. Around an eighth of the sample is in the top ten clones.

This sample was taken from a study of shared clonotypes between healthy human individuals (TCRdb year 2020). Background for the entire study: A couple of women and a few men aged 18 to 49 years were included in the cohort. To estimate repertoire size and how much clonotypes are shared between individuals, the study performed deep sequencing of blood TCR repertoires from five healthy adults. To increase sequencing depth and limit assay-specific biases, TCR repertoire library preparation and sequencing were carried out by different laboratories using diverse techniques. Leukapheresis yielded between about 0.9 and 8.9 billion PBMCs per donor. Paper-wide results and their limitations: Pairwise subsampling indicated that sequencing depth was expected to affect the degree of clonotype sharing among donors. Sampling was limited to blood, and TCR repertoires in tissue likely differ from TCR repertoires in blood. Because the study included only a small number of donors, the genetic and exposure-history diversity represented was limited.

Healthy HIV-negative adults with no recently reported acute infections or vaccinations were included as donors. Every donor was a Caucasian adult residing in Nashville, Tennessee, USA. For unsorted samples, tens of millions of PBMCs were counted, and genomic DNA was extracted using the QIAamp DNA Blood Mini kit. Blood was collected by leukapheresis, and PBMCs were isolated by Ficoll-Histopaque density gradient centrifugation and then cryopreserved in liquid nitrogen vapor phase. The V end loses 5 bases and the J end loses 2 bases, and a stretch of 16 bases separates them. The germline V gene specifies SGHVS as CDR1 and FQNEAQ as CDR2. The CDR3 has 15 amino acids, counting the end cysteine and phenylalanine. The entry retains the CDR3 DNA only, 45 bases that are in frame from base 1.

The source of this sequence is a woman aged 40 to 50 in good health. Some clones in this sample may be carry-over from other donors' samples. Recombination linked TRBV7-8 to TRBJ2-7; the D gene is possibly TRBD2, with 6 bases matching. The sample comprised PBMCs. DNA sequence: TGTGCCAGCAGCCCGGTAGGAGGCGGGACCTACGAGCAGTACTTC. This codes for CASSPVGGGTYEQYF.